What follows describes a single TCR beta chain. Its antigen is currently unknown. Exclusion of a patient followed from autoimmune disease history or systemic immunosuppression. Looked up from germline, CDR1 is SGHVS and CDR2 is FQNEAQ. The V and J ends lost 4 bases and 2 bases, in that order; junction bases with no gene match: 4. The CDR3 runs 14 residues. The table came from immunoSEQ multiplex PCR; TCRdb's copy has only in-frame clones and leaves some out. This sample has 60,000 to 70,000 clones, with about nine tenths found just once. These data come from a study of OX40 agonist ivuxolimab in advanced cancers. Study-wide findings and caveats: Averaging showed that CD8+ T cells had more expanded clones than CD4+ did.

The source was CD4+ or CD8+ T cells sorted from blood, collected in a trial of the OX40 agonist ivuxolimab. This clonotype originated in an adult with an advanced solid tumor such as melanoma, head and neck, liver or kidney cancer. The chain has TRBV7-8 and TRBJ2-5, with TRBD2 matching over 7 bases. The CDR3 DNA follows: TGTGCCAGCAGCTCGGGGGAGGGACAAGAGACCCAGTACTTC. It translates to CASSSGEGQETQYF.